The 15 T cell receptor beta chains in this list originate from one sample, sequenced in a study of blood T cell repertoires in COVID-19. Profiling relied on immunoSEQ multiplex PCR, and the TCRdb table lists in-frame clones only, not all of them. The sample has more than 70,000 clones; about four fifths are singletons. Sequencing was performed on peripheral blood. These receptors came from an older woman with acute or convalescent COVID-19.

This chain connects TRBV3-1 (or the pseudogene TRBV3-2) to TRBJ2-7; TRBD1 might be the D (6 bases). V shed 4 bases and J shed 4 bases, with 11 bases lying between them. CDR3 length: 13 residues. Germline V gene sequence: CDR1 LGHDT, CDR2 YNNKEL (reference sequence). In nucleotides, the CDR3 is TGTGCCAGCAGCCCCCAACAGGGTTACGAGCAGTACTTC. Amino acid sequence: CASSPQQGYEQYF.

This clone was seen a few times. The CDR3 nucleotides are TGTGCCAGCAGCCCAACTCCCCTCCGGAGGCCCCGGCAGCCCCAGCATTTT. Translation gives CASSPTPLRRPRQPQHF. V and J are TRBV7-8 and TRBJ1-5; D call uncertain. V was cut by 5 bases and J by 7 bases, with 24 bases left in between. Germline V CDR1 and CDR2: SGHVS, FQNEAQ. The CDR3 loop spans 17 amino acids.

This clone was found a few times. The V call is TRBV7-2, the J call TRBJ1-3; D is undetermined. Germline CDR1 is SGHTA and CDR2 is FQGNSA. V was trimmed by 5 bases and J by 7 bases, leaving 18 bases between them. The CDR3 runs to 15 residues. CDR3 region: CASSGRGFLRNTIYF. The DNA for the CDR3 is TGTGCCAGCAGCGGACGGGGTTTTTTAAGGAACACCATATATTTT.

The genes are TRBV2 and TRBJ2-5; 10 bases are shared with TRBD1. This CDR3 region has 20 residues. Unmatched junction bases numbered 27, after V lost 7 bases and J lost 7 bases. Germline V gene data show CDR1 as SNHLY and CDR2 as FYNNEI. CDR3 nucleotides: TGTGCCAGCACCACCCCCGTCCCGGGACAGGGGTTTGGACCGGGAGGGACCCAGTACTTC. As protein: CASTTPVPGQGFGPGGTQYF.

The rearrangement joins TRBV6-6 to TRBJ1-5, with D maybe TRBD1 (6 bases). This CDR3 comprises 14 residues. CDR1 is MNHNY, CDR2 SVGAGI, per germline (reference sequence). Between the trimmed V and J ends, which lost 4 bases and 9 bases, there was a span of 16 bases. As DNA, the CDR3 is TGTGCCAGCAGTTCTCCCGGGGGGGGGCGGCCCCAGCATTTT. Translated, it gives CASSSPGGGRPQHF.

This clone occurred once. The CDR3 DNA reads TGTGCCAGCAGTTACCCGACCGGGAGAGGCACCGGGGAGCTGTTTTTT. Translation gives CASSYPTGRGTGELFF. This chain links TRBV6-5 with TRBJ2-2; tentative D call: TRBD2 (6 bases). Germline values: CDR1 MNHEY, CDR2 SVGAGI. The CDR3 is made up of 16 amino acids. V lost 2 bases and J lost 4, with 14 bases in between.

The J gene is TRBJ2-7, the V gene TRBV7-8; TRBD2 might be the D (6 bases). CDR1 is SGHVS and CDR2 is FQNEAQ in the germline V gene. The V and J ends lost 5 bases and 4 bases respectively, with 18 bases between them. The CDR3 runs 15 residues. The CDR3 nucleotides are TGTGCCAGCAGCCCACAACTAGCTGGGGGATACGAGCAGTACTTC. Residues: CASSPQLAGGYEQYF.

The V and J genes are TRBV19 and TRBJ2-4; 10 positions agree with TRBD1. The CDR3 length is 21 residues. Unmatched junction bases numbered 19, after V lost 5 bases and J lost 0 bases. The germline CDR1 and CDR2 sequences are LNHDA and SQIVND (reference sequence). The CDR3 DNA reads TGTGCCAGTAGTCCCTCCGGTCGGACAGGGGGTGTTGTGCTAGCCAAAAACATTCAGTACTTC. This translates into CASSPSGRTGGVVLAKNIQYF.

The chain carries TRBV7-8 and TRBJ2-3, with 14 nucleotides matching TRBD2. Germline loops: CDR1 SGHVS, CDR2 FQNEAQ. V shed 5 bases, J shed 6 bases, and the junction held 7 bases outside the gene matches. The CDR3 is 16 residues long. CDR3 protein: CASSRGLAGVGDTQYF. The DNA of the CDR3 is TGTGCCAGCAGCCGGGGACTAGCGGGAGTTGGGGATACGCAGTATTTT. The full variable domain, completed using reference TRBV7-8 and TRBJ2-3, is GAGVSQSPRYKVAKRGQDVALRCDPISGHVSLFWYQQALGQGPEFLTYFQNEAQLDKSGLPSDRFFAERPEGSVSTLKIQRTQQEDSAVYLCASSRGLAGVGDTQYFGPGTRLTVL.

The CDR3 DNA is TGTGCCAGCAGCTTTAAAGGGGGCAACTATGGCTACACCTTC. Translating gives CASSFKGGNYGYTF. This chain uses TRBV5-4 with TRBJ1-2; 7 bases align to TRBD1. Per the germline V gene, CDR1 is SGHNT and CDR2 is YYREEE (reference sequence). Trimming removed 2 bases from V and 2 bases from J; junction bases left unmatched: 3. This CDR3 region has 14 residues.

This chain connects TRBV6-6 to TRBJ1-1; D not certain. Germline lookup yields CDR1 MNHNY and CDR2 SVGAGI (reference sequence). V gave up 10 bases and J gave up 3 bases, with 15 bases separating them. The CDR3 covers 13 residues. CDR3 protein: CATKWQVHTEAFF. DNA of the CDR3: TGTGCCACCAAATGGCAGGTCCACACTGAAGCTTTCTTT.

This sequence joins TRBV14 and TRBJ2-1; 10 bases match TRBD1. Germline CDR1 SGHDN, CDR2 FVKESK. With 0 bases clipped from V and 8 bases from J, the junction kept 7 bases outside the gene matches. The CDR3 has 16 residues. CDR3 region: CASSQDMGQGRYEQFF. The CDR3 nucleotides read TGTGCCAGCAGCCAAGATATGGGACAGGGGAGGTATGAGCAGTTCTTC.

There are a few counts of this clone. The chain employs TRBV30 and TRBJ2-3; TRBD1 matches 7 bases. In germline, CDR1 is GTSNPN, CDR2 SVGIG (reference sequence). There are 15 residues in the CDR3. V shed 5 bases, J shed 4 bases, and the junction held 12 bases outside the gene matches. The CDR3 spells CAWGPTGLVADTQYF. In nucleotides, the CDR3 is TGTGCCTGGGGACCGACAGGGTTGGTCGCAGATACGCAGTATTTT.

This clone was detected only once. The chain is built from TRBV2 and TRBJ2-6, with TRBD1 matching over 10 bases. Germline V gene data show CDR1 as SNHLY and CDR2 as FYNNEI. Trimming at V came to 6 bases and at J to 3 bases, leaving 11 bases not matched to a gene. This CDR3 has 18 residues. The CDR3 protein is CASSFRQGAQRGANVLTF. CDR3 DNA sequence: TGTGCCAGCAGCTTTAGACAGGGGGCGCAACGTGGGGCCAACGTCCTGACTTTC.

V gene TRBV9 combines with J gene TRBJ2-7, with TRBD2 matching 9 bases. The CDR3 is 16 residues long. V shed 0 bases, J shed 0 bases, and the junction held 4 bases outside the gene matches. The germline V gene encodes CDR1 SGDLS and CDR2 YYNGEE. The CDR3 loop is CASSVEASGNSYEQYF. In DNA form, the CDR3 reads TGTGCCAGCAGCGTAGAGGCTAGCGGGAACTCCTACGAGCAGTACTTC. Full variable domain (remainder filled in from reference TRBV9 and TRBJ2-7): DSGVTQTPKHLITATGQRVTLRCSPRSGDLSVYWYQQSLDQGLQFLIQYYNGEERAKGNILERFSAQQFPDLHSELNLSSLELGDSALYFCASSVEASGNSYEQYFGPGTRLTVT.